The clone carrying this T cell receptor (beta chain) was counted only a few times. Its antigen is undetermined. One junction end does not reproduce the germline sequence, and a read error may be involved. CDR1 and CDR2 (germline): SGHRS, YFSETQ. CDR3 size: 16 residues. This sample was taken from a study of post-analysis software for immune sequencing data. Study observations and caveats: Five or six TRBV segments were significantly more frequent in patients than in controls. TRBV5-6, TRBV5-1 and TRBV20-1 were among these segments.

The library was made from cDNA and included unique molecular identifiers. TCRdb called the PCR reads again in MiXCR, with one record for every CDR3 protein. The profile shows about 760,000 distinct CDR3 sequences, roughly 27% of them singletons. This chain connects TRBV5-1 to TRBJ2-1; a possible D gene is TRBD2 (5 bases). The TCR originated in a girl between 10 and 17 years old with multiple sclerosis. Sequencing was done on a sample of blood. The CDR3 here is CASRDKAAGSYNERFF. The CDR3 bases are TGCGCCAGCAGGGATAAAGCGGCCGGCTCCTACAATGAGCGGTTCTTC.